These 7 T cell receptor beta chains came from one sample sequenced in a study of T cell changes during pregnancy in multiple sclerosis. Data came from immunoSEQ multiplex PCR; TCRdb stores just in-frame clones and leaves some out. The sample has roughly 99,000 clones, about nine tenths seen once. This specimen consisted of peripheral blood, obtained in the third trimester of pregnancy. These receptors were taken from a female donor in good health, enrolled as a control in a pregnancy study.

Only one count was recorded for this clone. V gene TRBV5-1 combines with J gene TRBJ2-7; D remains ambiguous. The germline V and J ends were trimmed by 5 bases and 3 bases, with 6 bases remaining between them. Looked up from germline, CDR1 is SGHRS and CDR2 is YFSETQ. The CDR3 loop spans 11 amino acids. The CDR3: CASREYYEQYF. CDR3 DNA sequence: TGCGCCAGCAGAGAGTACTACGAGCAGTACTTC.

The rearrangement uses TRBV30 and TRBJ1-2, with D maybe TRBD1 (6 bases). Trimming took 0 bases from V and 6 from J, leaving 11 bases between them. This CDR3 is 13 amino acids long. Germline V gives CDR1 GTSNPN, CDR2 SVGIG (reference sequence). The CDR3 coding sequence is TGTGCCTGGAGTGTACTCAGGGGAGATGGCTACACCTTC. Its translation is CAWSVLRGDGYTF.

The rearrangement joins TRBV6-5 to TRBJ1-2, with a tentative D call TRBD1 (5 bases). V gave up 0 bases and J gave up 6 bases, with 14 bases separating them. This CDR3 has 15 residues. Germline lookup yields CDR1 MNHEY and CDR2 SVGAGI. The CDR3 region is CASSYSHGQGNGYTF. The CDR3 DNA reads TGTGCCAGCAGTTACTCGCACGGGCAGGGAAATGGCTACACCTTC.

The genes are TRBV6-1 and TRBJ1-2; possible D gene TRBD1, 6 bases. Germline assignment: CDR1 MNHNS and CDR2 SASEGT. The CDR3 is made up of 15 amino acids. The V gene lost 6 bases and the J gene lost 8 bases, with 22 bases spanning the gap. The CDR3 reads CASREPQGQTGGYTF. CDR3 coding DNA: TGTGCCAGCAGAGAACCGCAGGGGCAGACGGGGGGCTACACCTTC.

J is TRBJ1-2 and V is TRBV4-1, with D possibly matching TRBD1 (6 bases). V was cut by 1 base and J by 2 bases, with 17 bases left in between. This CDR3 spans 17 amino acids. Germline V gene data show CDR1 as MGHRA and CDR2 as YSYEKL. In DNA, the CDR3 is TGCGCCAGCAGCCAAGGGGGGGGCTGGGGATTAAACTATGGCTACACCTTC. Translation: CASSQGGGWGLNYGYTF.

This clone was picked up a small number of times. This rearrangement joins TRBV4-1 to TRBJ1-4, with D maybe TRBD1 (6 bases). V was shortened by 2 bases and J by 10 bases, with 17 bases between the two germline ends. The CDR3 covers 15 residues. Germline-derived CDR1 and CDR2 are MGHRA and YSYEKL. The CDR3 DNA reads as TGCGCCAGCAGCCAAAGCGGCAGGGGCGAAGGAAAACTGTTTTTT. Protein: CASSQSGRGEGKLFF.

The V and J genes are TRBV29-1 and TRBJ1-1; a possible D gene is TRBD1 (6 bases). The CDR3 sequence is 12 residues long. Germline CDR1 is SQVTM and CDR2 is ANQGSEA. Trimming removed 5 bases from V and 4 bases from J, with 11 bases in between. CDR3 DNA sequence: TGCAGCGTTAGCAGGGGACCCACTGAAGCTTTCTTT. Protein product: CSVSRGPTEAFF.